This entry describes one T cell receptor beta chain. A junction boundary mismatches the germline segment, possibly from a read error. Those who participated ranged in age from about 18 to 89 years and resided in about two dozen US areas. The data were obtained in a study of blood T cell repertoires in COVID-19. Study overall: PBMCs, B-cell-depleted T cells, or T cells provided the cDNA or gDNA that made up the material.

Authors' methods: Amplified reference gene primers provided the basis for estimating nucleated cell counts. Sequencing used immunoSEQ multiplex PCR; TCRdb keeps in-frame clones, though not all of them. V and J calls and clone size are copied from that table; D and trimming were computed from the DNA. The sample lists about 210,000 clones, approximately 80% seen once, with 3.5% to 5.5% in the top ten. This CDR3 is 17 amino acids long. Germline CDR1 SEHNR, CDR2 FQNEAQ (reference sequence). This rearrangement joins TRBV7-9 to TRBJ1-3; D is undetermined. The specimen sequenced was PBMCs or T cells enriched from blood (not recorded which). This clonotype was obtained from a man aged 30 to 45 with acute COVID-19. The CDR3 reads CASSLVSSGSRGDTIYF. For the CDR3, the DNA is TGTGCCAGCAGCTTAGTATCGTCGGGGTCTCGTGGAGACACCATATATTTT.